One T cell receptor (beta chain) is described in this entry. A library of TCRbeta sequences, prepared with unique molecular identifiers, was generated. Via MiXCR, TCRdb re-called the PCR reads, giving one row per CDR3 protein. Of about 400,000 distinct CDR3 sequences in the sample, 20% were seen once. The sample is drawn from a study of T-cell reconstitution after alpha-beta-depleted transplantation in children. The CDR3 extends over 22 amino acids. Germline V lookup: CDR1 LGHNA, CDR2 YNFKEQ. After removal of 0 bases from V and 7 bases from J, the junction contained 29 bases not matched to a gene. Sequenced here: PBMCs from the stem cell graft donor, sampled from the stem cell graft. The TCR sequence derives from a human donor who donated a stem cell graft to a child with acute myeloid leukemia. V is TRBV4-2 and J is TRBJ2-7; 8 bases fit TRBD1. The DNA for the CDR3 is TGTGCCAGCAGCCAAGATTGGTACGAAACCCCCATTGTGGGGACAGGTATTTTGGAGCAGTACTTC. Its translation: CASSQDWYETPIVGTGILEQYF.